These 12 T cell receptor beta chains were all obtained from the same sample, sequenced in a study of response to subunit inactivated influenza vaccine. MiXCR was run by TCRdb on the RT-PCR reads, yielding one entry per CDR3 protein. In the table there are 650,000 to 800,000 distinct CDR3 sequences, 15% to 20% of which are singletons. The sample here was PBMCs from blood, taken roughly 5 days after vaccination. The receptors stem from a man aged 50 or older who received an inactivated influenza vaccine.

The chain employs TRBV21-1 and TRBJ1-5; no check of the table's D call, TRBD1, against the DNA was made. TRBV21-1 is a recognized pseudogene. This CDR3 spans 16 amino acids. The CDR3 region is CASSGRQGDCNQPQHF. CDR3 nucleotides: TGTGCCAGCAGCGGTAGACAGGGGGATTGCAATCAGCCCCAGCATTTT.

This clonotype was picked up a small number of times. The chain recombines TRBV12-3 or TRBV12-4 with TRBJ2-5; 11 positions agree with TRBD2. The CDR3 totals 15 residues. With V trimmed by 8 bases and J by 4 bases, 9 bases remained unmatched. For the CDR3, the DNA is TGTGCCAGCGGGGGTAGCGGGGGGGCTGGAGAGACCCAGTACTTC. This codes for CASGGSGGAGETQYF.

The V gene is TRBV6-1, the J gene TRBJ1-2; 7 positions match TRBD1. Per germline, CDR1 MNHNS and CDR2 SASEGT. J gave up 4 bases and V 6 bases, and 11 bases lay outside the gene matches. The CDR3 loop spans 15 amino acids. The CDR3 sequence: CASRTGQARSYGYTF. The CDR3 DNA reads TGTGCCAGCAGGACCGGACAGGCCCGCTCCTATGGCTACACCTTC.

This clonotype was recorded at least ten times. The chain links TRBV10-1 to TRBJ2-2, with 8 bases matching TRBD1. The V gene end was trimmed by 5 bases and the J gene end by 0 bases; junction bases not matched to a gene: 5. Germline lookup yields CDR1 WNHNN and CDR2 SYGVQD (reference sequence). The CDR3 loop spans 16 amino acids. For the CDR3, the DNA is TGCGCCAGCAGTCCCGGGACAGGATCGAACACCGGGGAGCTGTTTTTT. Its translation is CASSPGTGSNTGELFF.

This clonotype was seen a few times. The V and J genes are TRBV6-1 and TRBJ2-7, with a tentative D call TRBD2 (5 bases). Trimming took off 4 bases at V and 4 bases at J, with 11 bases between the two ends. The CDR3 covers 13 residues. Germline V lookup: CDR1 MNHNS, CDR2 SASEGT. This CDR3 is CASSGLALYEQYF. The DNA of the CDR3 is TGTGCCAGCAGTGGCCTAGCCCTTTACGAGCAGTACTTC.

The chain uses TRBV12-3 or TRBV12-4 and TRBJ2-1; 15 bases match TRBD2. Trimming took 5 bases from V and 7 from J; bases not matched to a gene: 12. This CDR3 is built from 18 residues. The CDR3: CASSHEGLAGGNRNEQFF. CDR3 coding DNA: TGTGCCAGCAGTCATGAAGGACTAGCGGGGGGGAATAGGAATGAGCAGTTCTTC.

J is TRBJ2-3 and V is TRBV7-2; D is unclear. The CDR3 has 17 residues. Germline V lookup: CDR1 SGHTA, CDR2 FQGNSA. The germline V and J ends were trimmed by 5 bases and 0 bases, with 18 bases remaining between them. This chain's CDR3 is CASSLQPPRLSTDTQYF. Written as DNA, the CDR3 is TGTGCCAGCAGCCTACAGCCGCCTCGGTTAAGCACAGATACGCAGTATTTT.

V is TRBV29-1 and J is TRBJ1-2; TRBD1 matches 7 bases. Germline V lookup: CDR1 SQVTM, CDR2 ANQGSEA. Trimming took 5 bases from V and 2 from J; bases not matched to a gene: 8. There are 14 residues in the CDR3. Here the CDR3 DNA reads TGCAGCGTTCGACAGGGTAGGGGAAACTATGGCTACACCTTC. It yields the protein CSVRQGRGNYGYTF.

This clonotype was counted many times. The chain employs TRBV29-1 and TRBJ2-1; maybe TRBD1 (6 bases). The ends were cut back, 5 bases at V and 2 bases at J, with 10 bases in the middle. CDR1 SQVTM and CDR2 ANQGSEA come from the germline V gene. This CDR3 has 13 amino acids. CDR3 sequence reads: CSVQGDTYNEQFF. Written as DNA, the CDR3 is TGCAGCGTTCAAGGGGACACCTACAATGAGCAGTTCTTC.

This clonotype was detected ten times or more. The rearrangement joins TRBV28 to TRBJ1-5; D is undetermined. The V gene lost 5 bases and the J gene lost 0 bases, with 5 bases spanning the gap. The length of the CDR3 is 13 residues. Germline V CDR1 and CDR2: MDHEN, SYDVKM. Here the CDR3 reads CASSIGSNQPQHF. CDR3 in DNA: TGTGCCAGCAGTATCGGTAGCAATCAGCCCCAGCATTTT.

This clonotype was detected only a few times. The chain combines TRBV2 with TRBJ2-1; possibly TRBD2 for D (6 bases). This CDR3 is 14 amino acids long. The germline CDR1 and CDR2 sequences are SNHLY and FYNNEI. V was trimmed by 2 bases and J by 3 bases, leaving 8 bases between them. The CDR3 region has the DNA TGTGCCAGCAGTGAACGGGACTTCTACAATGAGCAGTTCTTC. Protein product: CASSERDFYNEQFF.

This clonotype was counted many times. The gene calls are TRBV29-1 and TRBJ2-5, with TRBD1 matching 7 bases. The germline CDR1 and CDR2 sequences are SQVTM and ANQGSEA. This CDR3 is 13 amino acids long. The CDR3 sequence is CTTSRGIQETQYF. The DNA of the CDR3 is TGCACTACCAGCAGGGGGATCCAAGAGACCCAGTACTTC.